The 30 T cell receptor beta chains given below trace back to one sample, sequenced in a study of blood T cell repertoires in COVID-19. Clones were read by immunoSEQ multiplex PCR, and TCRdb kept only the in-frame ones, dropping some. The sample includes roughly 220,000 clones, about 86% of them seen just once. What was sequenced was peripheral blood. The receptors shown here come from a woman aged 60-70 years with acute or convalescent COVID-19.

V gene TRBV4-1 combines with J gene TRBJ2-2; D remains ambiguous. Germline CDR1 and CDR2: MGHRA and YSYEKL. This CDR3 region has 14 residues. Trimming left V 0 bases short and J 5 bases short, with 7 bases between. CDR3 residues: CASSQDWQTGELFF. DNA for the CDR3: TGCGCCAGCAGCCAAGATTGGCAAACCGGGGAGCTGTTTTTT.

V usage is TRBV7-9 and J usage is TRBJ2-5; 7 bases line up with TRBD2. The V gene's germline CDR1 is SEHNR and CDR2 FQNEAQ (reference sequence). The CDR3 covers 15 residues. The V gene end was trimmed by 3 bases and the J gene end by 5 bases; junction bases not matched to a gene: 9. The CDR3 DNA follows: TGTGCCAGCAGCTTCCACGCCAGCGGGGCCGAGACCCAGTACTTC. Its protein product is CASSFHASGAETQYF. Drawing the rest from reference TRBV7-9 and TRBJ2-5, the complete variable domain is DTGVSQNPRHKITKRGQNVTFRCDPISEHNRLYWYRQTLGQGPEFLTYFQNEAQLEKSRLLSDRFSAERPKGSFSTLEIQRTEQGDSAMYLCASSFHASGAETQYFGPGTRLLVL.

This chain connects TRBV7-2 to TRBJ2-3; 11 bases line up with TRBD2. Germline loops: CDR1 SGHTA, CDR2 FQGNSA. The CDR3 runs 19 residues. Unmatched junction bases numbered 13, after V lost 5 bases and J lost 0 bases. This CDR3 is CASSPGLLAGGLSTDTQYF. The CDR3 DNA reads TGTGCCAGCAGCCCAGGGCTTCTAGCGGGGGGTCTTAGCACAGATACGCAGTATTTT. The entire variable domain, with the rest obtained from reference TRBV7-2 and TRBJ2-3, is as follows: GAGVSQSPSNKVTEKGKDVELRCDPISGHTALYWYRQSLGQGLEFLIYFQGNSAPDKSGLPSDRFSAERTGGSVSTLTIQRTQQEDSAVYLCASSPGLLAGGLSTDTQYFGPGTRLTVL.

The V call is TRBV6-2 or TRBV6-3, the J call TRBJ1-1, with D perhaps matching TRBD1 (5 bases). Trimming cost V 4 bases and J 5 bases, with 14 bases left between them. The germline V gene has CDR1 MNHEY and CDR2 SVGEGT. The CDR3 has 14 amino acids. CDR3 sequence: CASSWTSSGTEAFF. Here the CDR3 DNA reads TGTGCCAGCAGTTGGACCTCCTCAGGGACTGAAGCTTTCTTT.

The CDR3 reads CASSYSQGVGNTIYF. The CDR3 nucleotides are TGTGCCAGCAGTTATTCTCAGGGGGTCGGAAACACCATATATTTT. J is TRBJ1-3 and V is TRBV6-6, with 7 bases identical to TRBD1. V gave up 3 bases and J gave up 4 bases; unmatched junction bases: 6. The CDR3 runs to 15 residues. Germline V gene lookup returns CDR1 MNHNY and CDR2 SVGAGI (reference sequence).

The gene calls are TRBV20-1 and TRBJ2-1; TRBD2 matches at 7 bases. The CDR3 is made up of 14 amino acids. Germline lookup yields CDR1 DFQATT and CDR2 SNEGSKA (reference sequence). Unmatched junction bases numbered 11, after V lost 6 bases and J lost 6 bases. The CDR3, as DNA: TGCAGTGCCAGTATCTCGGGGGGTTCCAATGAGCAGTTCTTC. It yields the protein CSASISGGSNEQFF.

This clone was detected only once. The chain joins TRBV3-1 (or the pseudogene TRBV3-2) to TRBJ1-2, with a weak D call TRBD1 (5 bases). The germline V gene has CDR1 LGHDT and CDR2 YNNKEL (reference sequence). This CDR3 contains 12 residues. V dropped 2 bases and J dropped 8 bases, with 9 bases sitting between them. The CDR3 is CASSQTGAGYTF. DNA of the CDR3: TGTGCCAGCAGCCAAACAGGTGCCGGCTACACCTTC.

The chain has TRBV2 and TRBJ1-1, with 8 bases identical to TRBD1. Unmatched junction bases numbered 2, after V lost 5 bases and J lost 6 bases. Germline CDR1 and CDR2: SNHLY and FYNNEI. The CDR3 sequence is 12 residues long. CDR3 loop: CASSRQGPEAFF. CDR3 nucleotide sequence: TGTGCCAGCAGTCGACAGGGGCCTGAAGCTTTCTTT.

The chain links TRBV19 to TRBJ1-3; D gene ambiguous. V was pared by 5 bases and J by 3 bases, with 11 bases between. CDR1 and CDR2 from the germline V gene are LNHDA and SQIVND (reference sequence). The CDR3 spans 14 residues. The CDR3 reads CASSPRGGGNTIYF. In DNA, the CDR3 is TGTGCCAGTAGTCCGCGAGGCGGTGGAAACACCATATATTTT. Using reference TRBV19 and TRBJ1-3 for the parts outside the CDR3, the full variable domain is DGGITQSPKYLFRKEGQNVTLSCEQNLNHDAMYWYRQDPGQGLRLIYYSQIVNDFQKGDIAEGYSVSREKKESFPLTVTSAQKNPTAFYLCASSPRGGGNTIYFGEGSWLTVV.

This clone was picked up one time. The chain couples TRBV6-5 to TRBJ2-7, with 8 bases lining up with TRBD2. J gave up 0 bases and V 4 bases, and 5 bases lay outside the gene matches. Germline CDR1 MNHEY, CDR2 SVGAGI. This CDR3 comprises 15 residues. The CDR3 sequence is CASSSLSGDSYEQYF. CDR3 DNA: TGTGCCAGCAGTTCCCTTAGCGGGGACTCCTACGAGCAGTACTTC.

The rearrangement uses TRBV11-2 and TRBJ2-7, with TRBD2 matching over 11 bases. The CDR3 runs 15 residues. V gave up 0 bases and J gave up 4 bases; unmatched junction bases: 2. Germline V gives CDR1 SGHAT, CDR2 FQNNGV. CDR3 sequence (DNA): TGTGCCAGCAGCTTAGAGCTAGCGGGGGGTTACGAGCAGTACTTC. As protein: CASSLELAGGYEQYF.

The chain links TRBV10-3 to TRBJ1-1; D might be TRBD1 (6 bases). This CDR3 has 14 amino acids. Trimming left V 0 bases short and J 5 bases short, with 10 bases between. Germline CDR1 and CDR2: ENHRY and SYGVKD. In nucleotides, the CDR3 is TGTGCCATCAGTGAGTCGAGGGGGGGGACTGAAGCTTTCTTT. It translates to CAISESRGGTEAFF.

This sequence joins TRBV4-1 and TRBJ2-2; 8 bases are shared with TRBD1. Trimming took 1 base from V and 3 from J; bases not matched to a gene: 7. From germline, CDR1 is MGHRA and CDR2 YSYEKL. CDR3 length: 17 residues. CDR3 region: CASSQGNRGWDTGELFF. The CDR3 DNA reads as TGCGCCAGCAGCCAAGGGAACAGGGGGTGGGACACCGGGGAGCTGTTTTTT.

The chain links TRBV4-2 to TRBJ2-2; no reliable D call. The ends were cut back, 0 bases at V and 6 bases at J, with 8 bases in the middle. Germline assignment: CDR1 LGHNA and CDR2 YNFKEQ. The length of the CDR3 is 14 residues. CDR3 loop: CASSQDPSAGELFF. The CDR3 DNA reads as TGTGCCAGCAGCCAAGATCCTTCCGCCGGGGAGCTGTTTTTT.

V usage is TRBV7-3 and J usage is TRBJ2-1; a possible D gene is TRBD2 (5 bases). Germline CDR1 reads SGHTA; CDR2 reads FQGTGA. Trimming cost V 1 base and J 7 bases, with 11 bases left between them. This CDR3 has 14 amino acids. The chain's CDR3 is CASSLRASLNEQFF. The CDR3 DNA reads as TGTGCCAGCAGCTTAAGGGCTAGCTTGAATGAGCAGTTCTTC.

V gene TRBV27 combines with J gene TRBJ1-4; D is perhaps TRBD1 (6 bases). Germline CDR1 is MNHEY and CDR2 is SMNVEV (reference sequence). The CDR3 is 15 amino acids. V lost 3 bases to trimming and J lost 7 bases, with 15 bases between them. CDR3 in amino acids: CASSFLGAGSEKLFF. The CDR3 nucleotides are TGTGCCAGCAGTTTTTTGGGGGCGGGTAGTGAAAAACTGTTTTTT.

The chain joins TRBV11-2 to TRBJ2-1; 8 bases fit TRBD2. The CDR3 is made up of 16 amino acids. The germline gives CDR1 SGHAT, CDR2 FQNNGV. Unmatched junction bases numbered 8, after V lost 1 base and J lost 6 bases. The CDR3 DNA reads TGTGCCAGCAGCTTAGTTGGGACTAGTTGGGCCAATGAGCAGTTCTTC. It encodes CASSLVGTSWANEQFF.

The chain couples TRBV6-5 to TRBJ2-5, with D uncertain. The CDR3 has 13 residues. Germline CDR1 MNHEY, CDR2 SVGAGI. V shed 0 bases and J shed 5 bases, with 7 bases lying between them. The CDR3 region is CASSYSGRETQYF. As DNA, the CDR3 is TGTGCCAGCAGTTACTCCGGTCGGGAGACCCAGTACTTC.

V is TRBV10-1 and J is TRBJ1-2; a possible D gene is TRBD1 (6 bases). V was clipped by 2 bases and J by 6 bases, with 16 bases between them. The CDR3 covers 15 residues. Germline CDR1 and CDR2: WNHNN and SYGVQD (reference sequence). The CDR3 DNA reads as TGCGCCAGCAGTGAGGAGAAAGGGGGATTAGATGGCTACACCTTC. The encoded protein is CASSEEKGGLDGYTF.

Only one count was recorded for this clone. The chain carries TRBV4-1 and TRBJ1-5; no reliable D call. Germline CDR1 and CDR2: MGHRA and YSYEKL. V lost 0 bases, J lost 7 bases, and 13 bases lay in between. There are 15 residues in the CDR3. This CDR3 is CASSQELSSRQPQHF. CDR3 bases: TGCGCCAGCAGCCAAGAGTTGTCCTCTCGGCAGCCCCAGCATTTT.

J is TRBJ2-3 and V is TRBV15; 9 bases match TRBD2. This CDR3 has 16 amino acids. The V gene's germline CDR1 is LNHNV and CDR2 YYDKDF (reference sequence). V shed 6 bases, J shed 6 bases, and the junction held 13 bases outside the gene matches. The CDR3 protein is CATREGLAKRKDTQYF. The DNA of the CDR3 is TGTGCCACCAGAGAAGGACTAGCGAAGAGGAAGGATACGCAGTATTTT.

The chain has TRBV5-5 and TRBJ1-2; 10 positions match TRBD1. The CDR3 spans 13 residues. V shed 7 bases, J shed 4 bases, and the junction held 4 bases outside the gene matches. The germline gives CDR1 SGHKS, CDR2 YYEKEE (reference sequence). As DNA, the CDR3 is TGTGCCAGCGCGGGACAGGGGTTCTATGGCTACACCTTC. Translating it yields CASAGQGFYGYTF.

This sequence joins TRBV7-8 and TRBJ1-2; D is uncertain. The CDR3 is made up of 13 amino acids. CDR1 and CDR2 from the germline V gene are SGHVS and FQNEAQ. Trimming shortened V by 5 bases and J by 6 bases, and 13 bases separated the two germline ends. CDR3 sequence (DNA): TGTGCCAGCAGCAGATCGGTGATTCATGGCTACACCTTC. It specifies CASSRSVIHGYTF.

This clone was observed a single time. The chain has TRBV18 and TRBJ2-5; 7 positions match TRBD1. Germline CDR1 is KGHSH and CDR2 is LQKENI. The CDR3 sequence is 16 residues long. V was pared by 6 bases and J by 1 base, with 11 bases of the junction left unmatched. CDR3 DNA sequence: TGTGCCAGCTCCCGCAACCGACAGGGCTTCCAAGAGACCCAGTACTTC. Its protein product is CASSRNRQGFQETQYF.

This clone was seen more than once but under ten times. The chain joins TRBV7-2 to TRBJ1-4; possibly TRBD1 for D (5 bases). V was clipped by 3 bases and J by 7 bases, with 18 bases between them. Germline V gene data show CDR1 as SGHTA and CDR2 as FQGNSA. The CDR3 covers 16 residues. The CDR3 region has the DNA TGTGCCAGCAGCTTGAACAGGCCCCAACGGCGTGAAAAACTGTTTTTT. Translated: CASSLNRPQRREKLFF.

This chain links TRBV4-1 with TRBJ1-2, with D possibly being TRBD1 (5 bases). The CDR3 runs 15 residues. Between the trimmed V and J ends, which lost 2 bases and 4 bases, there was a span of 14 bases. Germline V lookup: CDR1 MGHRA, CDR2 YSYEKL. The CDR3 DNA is TGCGCCAGCAGCCAAACCGGACGGGACTCCTATGGCTACACCTTC. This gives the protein CASSQTGRDSYGYTF.

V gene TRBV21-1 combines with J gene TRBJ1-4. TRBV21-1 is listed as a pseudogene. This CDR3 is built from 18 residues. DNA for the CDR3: TGTGCCAGCAGCAAAGTTAAGGATGAGGTTGGCACTAATGAAAAACTGTTTTTT. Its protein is CASSKVKDEVGTNEKLFF.

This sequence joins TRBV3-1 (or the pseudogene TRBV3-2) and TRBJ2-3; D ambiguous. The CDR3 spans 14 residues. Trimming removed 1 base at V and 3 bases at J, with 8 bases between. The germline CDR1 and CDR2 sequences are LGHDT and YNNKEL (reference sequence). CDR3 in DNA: TGTGCCAGCAGCCAAGTCCGTATTACAGATACGCAGTATTTT. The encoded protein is CASSQVRITDTQYF.

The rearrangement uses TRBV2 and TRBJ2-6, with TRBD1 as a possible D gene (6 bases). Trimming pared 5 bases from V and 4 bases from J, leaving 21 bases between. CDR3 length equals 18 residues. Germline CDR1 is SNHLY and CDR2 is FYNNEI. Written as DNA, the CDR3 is TGTGCCAGCAGTCCCCCTCAACTGGACAGAACAGGGGCCAACGTCCTGACTTTC. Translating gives CASSPPQLDRTGANVLTF.

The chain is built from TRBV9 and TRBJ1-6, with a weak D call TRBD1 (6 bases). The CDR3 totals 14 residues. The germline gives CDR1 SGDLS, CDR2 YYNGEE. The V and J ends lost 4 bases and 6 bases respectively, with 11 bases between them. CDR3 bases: TGTGCCAGCAGCCTACGGGACACTAATTCACCCCTCCACTTT. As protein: CASSLRDTNSPLHF.